This T cell receptor beta chain was profiled in a study of blood T cells in healthy people across ages. About the study: Through template switching, about one barcoded beta molecule was captured per two T cells, as measured in model experiments.

The length of the CDR3 is 18 residues. Remarks on this clonotype: Its antigen remains unidentified.

For every donor, a draw yielded 8.5 to 10 milliliters of peripheral blood. Study-level findings and limits: CMV infection status of these donors was not known. The study found more naive CD4+ cells and higher diversity in long-lived than aged donors.

A J-beta primer mix and a sample-barcoded 5' primer were used in a second PCR of roughly 6 to 11 cycles. TCRdb re-called the 5' RACE reads with MiXCR, one entry per CDR3 protein. The sample yields about 1.4 million distinct CDR3 sequences, roughly 60% seen once. This sequence was found in a man younger than 35 in good health. V and J are TRBV21-1 and TRBJ2-1; the table's D call, TRBD1, was not checked against the DNA. TRBV21-1 is an annotated pseudogene. The sequenced sample consisted of blood. The CDR3 DNA follows: TGTGCCAGCAGCAAAGTCCCTGCGCTACACGCATCCTACAATGAGCAGTTCTTC. It translates to CASSKVPALHASYNEQFF.